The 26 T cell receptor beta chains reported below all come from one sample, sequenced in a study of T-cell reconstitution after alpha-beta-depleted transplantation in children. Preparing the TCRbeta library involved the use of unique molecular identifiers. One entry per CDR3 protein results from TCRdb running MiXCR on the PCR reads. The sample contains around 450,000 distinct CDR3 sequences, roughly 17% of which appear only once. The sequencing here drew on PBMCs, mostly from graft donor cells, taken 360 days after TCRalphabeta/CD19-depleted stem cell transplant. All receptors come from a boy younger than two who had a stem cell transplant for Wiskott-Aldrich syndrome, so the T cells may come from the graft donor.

CDR3 coding DNA: TGTGCCGTCAGGGGAGAGGGGGAGCTGTTTTTT. Residues: CAVRGEGELFF. The chain carries TRBV6-5 and TRBJ2-2; perhaps TRBD1 as D (6 bases). The CDR3 spans 11 residues. CDR1 and CDR2 from the germline V gene are MNHEY and SVGAGI. V lost 11 bases, J lost 8 bases, and 12 bases lay in between.

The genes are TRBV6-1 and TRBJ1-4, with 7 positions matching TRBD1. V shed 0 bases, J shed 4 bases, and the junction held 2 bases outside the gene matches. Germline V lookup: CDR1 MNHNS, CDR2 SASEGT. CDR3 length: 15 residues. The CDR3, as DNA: TGTGCCAGCAGTGAAGCGGGACAGTATAATGAAAAACTGTTTTTT. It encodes CASSEAGQYNEKLFF.

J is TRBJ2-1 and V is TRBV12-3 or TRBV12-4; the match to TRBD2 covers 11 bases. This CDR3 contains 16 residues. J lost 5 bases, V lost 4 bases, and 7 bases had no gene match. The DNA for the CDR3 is TGTGCCAGCAGTTCTCCCGGGACTAGCGGTAACAATGAGCAGTTCTTC. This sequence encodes CASSSPGTSGNNEQFF.

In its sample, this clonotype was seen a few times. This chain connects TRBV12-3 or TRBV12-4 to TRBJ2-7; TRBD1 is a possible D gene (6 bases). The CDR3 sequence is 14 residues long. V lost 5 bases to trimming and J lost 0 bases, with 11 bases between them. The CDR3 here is CASSLTGRSYEQYF. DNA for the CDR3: TGTGCCAGCAGTCTGACAGGACGCTCCTACGAGCAGTACTTC.

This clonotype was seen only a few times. The CDR3: CASSPHSSRLSDTQYF. The CDR3 DNA follows: TGTGCCAGCAGCCCACACTCCAGCCGACTGTCAGATACGCAGTATTTT. The rearrangement links TRBV7-9 to TRBJ2-3; D is unclear. The germline V and J ends were trimmed by 5 bases and 4 bases, with 19 bases remaining between them. From germline, CDR1 is SEHNR and CDR2 FQNEAQ (reference sequence). The CDR3 has 16 residues.

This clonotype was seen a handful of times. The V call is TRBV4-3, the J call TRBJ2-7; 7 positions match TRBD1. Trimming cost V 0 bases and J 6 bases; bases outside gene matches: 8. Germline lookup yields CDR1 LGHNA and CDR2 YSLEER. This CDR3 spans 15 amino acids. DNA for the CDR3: TGCGCCAGCAGCCAAGATGACAGGGTCTCGAGCGAGCAGTACTTC. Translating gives CASSQDDRVSSEQYF.

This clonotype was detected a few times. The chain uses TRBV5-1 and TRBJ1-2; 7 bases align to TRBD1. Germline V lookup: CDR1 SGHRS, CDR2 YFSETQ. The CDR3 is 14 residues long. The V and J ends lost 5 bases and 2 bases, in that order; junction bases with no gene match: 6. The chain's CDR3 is CASSRDSRNYGYTF. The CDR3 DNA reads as TGCGCCAGCAGTCGGGACAGCAGGAACTATGGCTACACCTTC.

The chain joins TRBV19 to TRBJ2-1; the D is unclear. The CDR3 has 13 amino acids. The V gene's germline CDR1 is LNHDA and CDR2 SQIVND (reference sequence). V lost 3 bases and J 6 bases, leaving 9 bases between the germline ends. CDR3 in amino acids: CASSIQPPNEQFF. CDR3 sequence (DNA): TGTGCCAGTAGTATCCAACCCCCCAATGAGCAGTTCTTC.

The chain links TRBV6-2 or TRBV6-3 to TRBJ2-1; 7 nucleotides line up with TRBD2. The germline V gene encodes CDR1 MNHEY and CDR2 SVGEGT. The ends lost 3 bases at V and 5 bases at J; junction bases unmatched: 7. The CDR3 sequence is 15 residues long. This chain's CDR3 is CASSYTGLTNNEQFF. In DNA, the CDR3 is TGTGCCAGCAGTTATACGGGACTAACAAACAATGAGCAGTTCTTC.

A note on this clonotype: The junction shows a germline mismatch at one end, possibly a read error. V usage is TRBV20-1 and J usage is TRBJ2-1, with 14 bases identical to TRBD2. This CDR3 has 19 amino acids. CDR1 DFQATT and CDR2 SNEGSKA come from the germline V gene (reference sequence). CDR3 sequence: CCASGLAGGTMSSYNEQFF. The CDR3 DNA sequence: TGCTGTGCTAGCGGACTAGCGGGAGGCACGATGAGCTCCTACAATGAGCAGTTCTTC.

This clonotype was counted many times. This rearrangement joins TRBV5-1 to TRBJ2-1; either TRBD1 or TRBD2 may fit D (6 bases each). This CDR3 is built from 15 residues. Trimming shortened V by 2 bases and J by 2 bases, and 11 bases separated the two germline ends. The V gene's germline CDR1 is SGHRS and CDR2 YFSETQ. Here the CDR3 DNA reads TGCGCCAGCAGCTTCGTCGGGGGCACCTACAATGAGCAGTTCTTC. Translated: CASSFVGGTYNEQFF.

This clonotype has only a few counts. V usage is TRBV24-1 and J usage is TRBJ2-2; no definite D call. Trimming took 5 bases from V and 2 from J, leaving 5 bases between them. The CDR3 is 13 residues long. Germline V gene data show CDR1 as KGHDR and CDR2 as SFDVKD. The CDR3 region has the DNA TGTGCCACCAGTGCCGGAAACACCGGGGAGCTGTTTTTT. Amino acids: CATSAGNTGELFF.

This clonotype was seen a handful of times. The chain's CDR3 is CASSQDRADNSPLHF. The DNA of the CDR3 is TGTGCCAGCAGCCAAGACAGGGCCGATAATTCACCCCTCCACTTT. The rearrangement links TRBV4-2 to TRBJ1-6; D is perhaps TRBD1 (5 bases). The CDR3 spans 15 residues. V was trimmed by 0 bases and J by 5 bases, leaving 8 bases between them. From germline, CDR1 is LGHNA and CDR2 YNFKEQ.

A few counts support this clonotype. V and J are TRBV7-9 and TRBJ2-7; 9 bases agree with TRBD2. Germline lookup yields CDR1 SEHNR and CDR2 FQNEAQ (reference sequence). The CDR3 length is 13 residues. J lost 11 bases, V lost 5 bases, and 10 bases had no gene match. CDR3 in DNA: TGTGCCAGCAGCCTCCTCGGCGGGGGGGAGGAGTACTTC. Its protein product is CASSLLGGGEEYF.

The CDR3 protein is CSVEDGGTYEQYF. The CDR3 bases are TGCAGCGTTGAAGACGGAGGGACCTACGAGCAGTACTTC. This chain joins TRBV29-1 and TRBJ2-7; tentative D call: TRBD2 (6 bases). V was clipped by 0 bases and J by 2 bases, with 8 bases between them. Germline V gives CDR1 SQVTM, CDR2 ANQGSEA. The CDR3 has 13 residues.

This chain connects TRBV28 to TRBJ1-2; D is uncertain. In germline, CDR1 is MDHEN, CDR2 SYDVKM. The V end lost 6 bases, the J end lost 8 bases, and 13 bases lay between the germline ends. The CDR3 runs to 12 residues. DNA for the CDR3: TGTGCCAGCAGCCTCTCCCAGGCCGGCTACACCTTC. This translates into CASSLSQAGYTF.

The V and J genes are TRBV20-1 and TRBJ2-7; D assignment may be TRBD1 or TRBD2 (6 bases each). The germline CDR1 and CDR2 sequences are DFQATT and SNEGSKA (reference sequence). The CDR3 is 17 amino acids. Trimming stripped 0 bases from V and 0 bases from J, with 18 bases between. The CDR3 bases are TGCAGTGCTAGAGATAAGAGGGGGGCAAGGGCCTCCTACGAGCAGTACTTC. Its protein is CSARDKRGARASYEQYF.

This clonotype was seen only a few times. CDR3 sequence: CATSDLTGASYNEQFF. The CDR3 bases are TGTGCCACCAGTGATTTGACGGGAGCGTCCTACAATGAGCAGTTCTTC. V gene TRBV24-1 combines with J gene TRBJ2-1, with a weak D call TRBD2 (6 bases). V was pared by 0 bases and J by 1 base, with 9 bases between. The CDR3 consists of 16 residues. Germline V gene data show CDR1 as KGHDR and CDR2 as SFDVKD.

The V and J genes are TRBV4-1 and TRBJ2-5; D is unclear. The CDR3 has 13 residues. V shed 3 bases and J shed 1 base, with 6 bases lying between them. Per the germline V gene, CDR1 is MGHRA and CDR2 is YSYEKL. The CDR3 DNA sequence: TGCGCCAGCAGCCAGGTGGTCCAAGAGACCCAGTACTTC. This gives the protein CASSQVVQETQYF.

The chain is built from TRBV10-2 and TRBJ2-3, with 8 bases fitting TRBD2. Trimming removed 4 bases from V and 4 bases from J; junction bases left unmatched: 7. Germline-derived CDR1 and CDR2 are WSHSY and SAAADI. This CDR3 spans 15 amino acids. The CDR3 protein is CASSGGGSVSDTQYF. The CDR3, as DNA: TGCGCCAGCAGTGGCGGGGGGTCTGTTTCAGATACGCAGTATTTT.

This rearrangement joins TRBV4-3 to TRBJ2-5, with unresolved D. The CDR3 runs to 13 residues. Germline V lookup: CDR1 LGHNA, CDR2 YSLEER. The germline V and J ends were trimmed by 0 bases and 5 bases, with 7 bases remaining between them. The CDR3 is CASSQEYAETQYF. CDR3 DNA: TGCGCCAGCAGCCAAGAGTACGCGGAGACCCAGTACTTC.

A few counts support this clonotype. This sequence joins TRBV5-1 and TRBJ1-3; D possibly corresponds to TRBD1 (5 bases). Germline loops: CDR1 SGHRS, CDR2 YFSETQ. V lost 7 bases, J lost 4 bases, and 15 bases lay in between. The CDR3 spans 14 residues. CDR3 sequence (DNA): TGCGCCAGCGCTCTTGGGGGAATAGGAAACACCATATATTTT. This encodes CASALGGIGNTIYF.

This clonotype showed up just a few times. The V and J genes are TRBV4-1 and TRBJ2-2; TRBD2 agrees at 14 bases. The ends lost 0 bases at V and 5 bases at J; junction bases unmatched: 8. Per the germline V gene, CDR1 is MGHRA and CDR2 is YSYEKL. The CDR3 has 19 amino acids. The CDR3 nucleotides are TGCGCCAGCAGCCAAGATCTGGGACTAGCGGGAGCGCATACCGGGGAGCTGTTTTTT. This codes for CASSQDLGLAGAHTGELFF.

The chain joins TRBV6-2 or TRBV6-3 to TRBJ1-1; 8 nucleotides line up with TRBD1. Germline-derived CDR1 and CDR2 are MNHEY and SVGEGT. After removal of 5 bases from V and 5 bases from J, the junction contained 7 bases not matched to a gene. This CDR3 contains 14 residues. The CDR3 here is CASSPDRDGTEAFF. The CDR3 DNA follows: TGTGCCAGCAGTCCGGACAGGGACGGAACTGAAGCTTTCTTT.

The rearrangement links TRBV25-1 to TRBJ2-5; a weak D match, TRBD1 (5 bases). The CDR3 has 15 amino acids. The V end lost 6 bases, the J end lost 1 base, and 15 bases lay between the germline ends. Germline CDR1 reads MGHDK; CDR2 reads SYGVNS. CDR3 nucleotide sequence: TGTGCCAGCAGACTCCTTGGGCAGGGCCAAGAGACCCAGTACTTC. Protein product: CASRLLGQGQETQYF.

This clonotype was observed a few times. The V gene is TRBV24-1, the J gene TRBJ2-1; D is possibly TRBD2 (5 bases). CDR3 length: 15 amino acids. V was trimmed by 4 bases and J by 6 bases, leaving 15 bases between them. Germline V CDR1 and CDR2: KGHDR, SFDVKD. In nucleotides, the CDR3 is TGTGCCACCAGTGACCCGGGGAGTGGTCTCAATGAGCAGTTCTTC. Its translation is CATSDPGSGLNEQFF.